These 10 T cell receptor beta chains came from one sample sequenced in a study of T cells in Graves' hyperthyroidism and ophthalmopathy. Template material for amplifying TCR beta CDR3 regions consisted of RNA transcripts. The HTBI set primed first-round TCR CDR3 RT-PCR. TCRdb fed the multiplex PCR reads into MiXCR, producing one record per CDR3 protein. The sample holds 270,000 or so distinct CDR3 sequences, less than 30% seen once. The sequencing sample was made of blood. The source of these receptors is a man aged 35 to 55 with Graves' hyperthyroidism that later progressed to Graves' ophthalmopathy.

Many counts were recorded for this clonotype. The chain couples TRBV10-3 to TRBJ2-7; 10 bases are a match to TRBD2. Trimming at V came to 4 bases and at J to 0 bases, leaving 6 bases not matched to a gene. There are 16 residues in the CDR3. CDR1 is ENHRY, CDR2 SYGVKD, per germline. CDR3 DNA sequence: TGTGCCATCAGTGCTACCCTAGCGGGGGACTCCTACGAGCAGTACTTC. This codes for CAISATLAGDSYEQYF.

This clonotype came up many times. The chain carries TRBV7-2 and TRBJ2-7; TRBD2 matches at 10 bases. The CDR3 sequence is 15 residues long. V was pared by 0 bases and J by 2 bases, with 1 base of the junction left unmatched. Germline values: CDR1 SGHTA, CDR2 FQGNSA. CDR3 sequence reads: CASSLALAGAYEQYF. The CDR3 bases are TGTGCCAGCAGCTTAGCTCTAGCGGGAGCCTACGAGCAGTACTTC.

This clonotype was found many times. The gene calls are TRBV11-1 and TRBJ2-7; the D gene is possibly TRBD2 (6 bases). The V gene's germline CDR1 is SGHAT and CDR2 FQDESV (reference sequence). This CDR3 comprises 17 residues. V shed 4 bases and J shed 5 bases, with 24 bases lying between them. CDR3 nucleotides: TGTGCCAGCAGCTCCCGACTAGTTCGTTCCAATCTTGACGAGCAGTACTTC. This codes for CASSSRLVRSNLDEQYF.

The rearrangement links TRBV7-3 to TRBJ2-5; D not certain. Deletions cut 0 bases from V and 3 bases from J, with 5 bases between. The CDR3 is 13 amino acids. Germline V gene data show CDR1 as SGHTA and CDR2 as FQGTGA. The CDR3 sequence: CASSLTLEETQYF. DNA for the CDR3: TGTGCCAGCAGCTTAACTTTAGAAGAGACCCAGTACTTC. Combining the CDR3 with reference TRBV7-3 and TRBJ2-5 gives the whole variable domain GAGVSQTPSNKVTEKGKYVELRCDPISGHTALYWYRQSLGQGPEFLIYFQGTGAADDSGLPNDRFFAVRPEGSVSTLKIQRTERGDSAVYLCASSLTLEETQYFGPGTRLLVL.

This chain uses TRBV24-1 with TRBJ2-5, with D maybe TRBD1 (6 bases). CDR1 is KGHDR and CDR2 is SFDVKD in the germline V gene. Trimming took 5 bases from V and 5 from J, leaving 14 bases between them. There are 14 residues in the CDR3. The CDR3 loop reads CATSGLDRIETQYF. CDR3 coding DNA: TGTGCCACCAGTGGCCTCGACAGGATTGAGACCCAGTACTTC.

This clonotype has just a few counts. This chain uses TRBV6-1 with TRBJ2-7, with a possible D match to TRBD1 (6 bases). Trimming cost V 4 bases and J 6 bases, with 13 bases left between them. Germline lookup yields CDR1 MNHNS and CDR2 SASEGT. The CDR3 totals 13 residues. CDR3 DNA: TGTGCCAGCAGTGTCTTACAGGGCGGCGAGCAGTACTTC. This gives the protein CASSVLQGGEQYF.

The chain recombines TRBV20-1 with TRBJ1-1, with D possibly being TRBD1 (6 bases). Germline V CDR1 and CDR2: DFQATT, SNEGSKA (reference sequence). V lost 5 bases and J lost 3, with 22 bases in between. The CDR3 runs to 16 residues. Here the CDR3 DNA reads TGCAGTGCTTCAGCGATAAACAGGGTGGAGGACACTGAAGCTTTCTTT. Amino acids: CSASAINRVEDTEAFF.

The chain is built from TRBV6-1 and TRBJ1-2; possible D gene TRBD1, 5 bases. The CDR3 sequence is 15 residues long. Trimming pared 0 bases from V and 3 bases from J, leaving 11 bases between. Germline CDR1 reads MNHNS; CDR2 reads SASEGT. The CDR3 nucleotides are TGTGCCAGCAGTGAAGCGGGACGGCCTTACTATGGCTACACCTTC. Amino acids: CASSEAGRPYYGYTF.

The chain has TRBV12-3 or TRBV12-4 and TRBJ1-2; D is ambiguous. The CDR3 is 13 amino acids. Trimming removed 1 base at V and 6 bases at J, with 9 bases between. CDR3 coding DNA: TGTGCCAGCAGTTTAGACCTCGGGGATGGCTACACCTTC. As protein: CASSLDLGDGYTF.

V is TRBV3-1 and J is TRBJ1-2; D unclear. Deletions cut 1 base from V and 4 bases from J, with 13 bases between. The germline V gene has CDR1 LGHDT and CDR2 YNNKEL (reference sequence). The CDR3 extends over 15 amino acids. CDR3 sequence reads: CASSQGIEELYGYTF. The DNA for the CDR3 is TGTGCCAGCAGCCAAGGGATTGAAGAACTCTATGGCTACACCTTC.